The clone carrying this T cell receptor beta chain was seen a handful of times. The entry originates in a study of immune characterization of retroperitoneal liposarcoma. TCRdb processed the PCR reads anew with MiXCR; each CDR3 protein has one entry. This table has over 9,500 distinct CDR3 sequences, roughly half appearing once. Trimming removed 4 bases at V and 7 bases at J, with 17 bases between. Looked up from germline, CDR1 is SEHNR and CDR2 is FQNEAQ (reference sequence). The CDR3 has 16 residues. This clonotype was obtained from a female donor with retroperitoneal liposarcoma. V is TRBV7-9 and J is TRBJ1-6; D uncertain. Sequencing was performed on tumor tissue. CDR3 protein: CASSSWTLRRNSPLHF. The CDR3 DNA reads as TGTGCCAGCAGCTCTTGGACCCTACGGAGAAATTCACCCCTCCACTTT.